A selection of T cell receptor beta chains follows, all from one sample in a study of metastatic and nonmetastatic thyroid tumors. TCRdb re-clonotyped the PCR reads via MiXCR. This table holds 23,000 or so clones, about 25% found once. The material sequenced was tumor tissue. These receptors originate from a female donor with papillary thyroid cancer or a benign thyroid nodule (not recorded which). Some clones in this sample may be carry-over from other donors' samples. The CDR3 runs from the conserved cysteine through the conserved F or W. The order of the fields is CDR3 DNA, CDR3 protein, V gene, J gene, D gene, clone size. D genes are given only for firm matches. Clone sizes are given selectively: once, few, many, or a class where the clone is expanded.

CDR3 DNA: TGCAGTGCTCCTCAGGGACTAGCGGGAGTCAACAATGAGCAGTTCTTC
CDR3 protein: CSAPQGLAGVNNEQFF
V gene: TRBV20-1
J gene: TRBJ2-1
D gene: TRBD2
clone size: -

CDR3 DNA: TGTGCCTGGAGTGGACAGGCCCACGGTGGCTACACCTTC
CDR3 protein: CAWSGQAHGGYTF
V gene: TRBV30
J gene: TRBJ1-2
D gene: -
clone size: -

CDR3 DNA: TGTGCCAGCAGTCGGGACAGGGACTACGAGCAGTACTTC
CDR3 protein: CASSRDRDYEQYF
V gene: TRBV6-2/TRBV6-3
J gene: TRBJ2-7
D gene: TRBD1
clone size: many

CDR3 DNA: TGTGCCAGCAGTTACGTTCGGGCCCCGACGATCACTGAAGCTTTCTTT
CDR3 protein: CASSYVRAPTITEAFF
V gene: TRBV6-5
J gene: TRBJ1-1
D gene: -
clone size: many

CDR3 DNA: TGTGCCAGCAGCTCTCTAGCTGGGGGGGGGAATGAGCAGTTCTTC
CDR3 protein: CASSSLAGGGNEQFF
V gene: TRBV7-3
J gene: TRBJ2-1
D gene: TRBD2
clone size: few

CDR3 DNA: TGTGCCAGCAATCAGAACAGAGCGAACACCGGTGATCTGTTTTTT
CDR3 protein: CASNQNRANTGDLFF
V gene: TRBV6-1
J gene: TRBJ2-2
D gene: -
clone size: -

CDR3 DNA: TGTGCCAGCAGGAAAGGACTAGCGGGAGTATACCAAGAGACCCAGTACTTC
CDR3 protein: CASRKGLAGVYQETQYF
V gene: TRBV5-8
J gene: TRBJ2-5
D gene: TRBD2
clone size: -

CDR3 DNA: TGTGCCAGCAGCACTGAGACTAGGGGCCGCATGAACACTGAAGCTTTCTTT
CDR3 protein: CASSTETRGRMNTEAFF
V gene: TRBV7-8
J gene: TRBJ1-1
D gene: -
clone size: many

CDR3 DNA: TGCAGTGCTAGGACAGGGCAGGCTTCAGAGACCCAGTACTTC
CDR3 protein: CSARTGQASETQYF
V gene: TRBV20-1
J gene: TRBJ2-5
D gene: TRBD1
clone size: -

CDR3 DNA: TGTGCCAGCAGCCTGGACGGAGGCACTGAAGCTTTCTTT
CDR3 protein: CASSLDGGTEAFF
V gene: TRBV7-9
J gene: TRBJ1-1
D gene: -
clone size: many

CDR3 DNA: TGTGCCAGCTATCGACAGCTCTATGAAGCTTTCTTT
CDR3 protein: CASYRQLYEAFF
V gene: TRBV6-1
J gene: TRBJ1-1
D gene: -
clone size: few

CDR3 DNA: TGCAGTGCTAGTTCGGGACAGGGGTCCAACGTCCTGACTTTC
CDR3 protein: CSASSGQGSNVLTF
V gene: TRBV20-1
J gene: TRBJ2-6
D gene: TRBD1
clone size: medium-sized

CDR3 DNA: TGTGCCAGCAGGTTACACGGGCCCGTCGGATACAATGAGCAGTTCTTC
CDR3 protein: CASRLHGPVGYNEQFF
V gene: TRBV6-5
J gene: TRBJ2-1
D gene: -
clone size: medium-sized

CDR3 DNA: TGTGCCAGCAGCCAAGAGACCAACCCCTCCTATGGCTACACCTTC
CDR3 protein: CASSQETNPSYGYTF
V gene: TRBV4-2
J gene: TRBJ1-2
D gene: -
clone size: medium-sized

CDR3 DNA: TGTGCCAGCAGCGTAGCTTCCGGGCAGCAGTCTGGAAACACCATATATTTT
CDR3 protein: CASSVASGQQSGNTIYF
V gene: TRBV9
J gene: TRBJ1-3
D gene: -
clone size: many

CDR3 DNA: TGTGCCAGCAGCTTGGCCGACCCATACTCCTACAATGAGCAGTTCTTC
CDR3 protein: CASSLADPYSYNEQFF
V gene: TRBV5-5
J gene: TRBJ2-1
D gene: -
clone size: many

CDR3 DNA: TGTGCCTTTTCCGACGAGGTGACTTACTCCTACGAGCAGTACTTC
CDR3 protein: CAFSDEVTYSYEQYF
V gene: TRBV2
J gene: TRBJ2-7
D gene: -
clone size: few

CDR3 DNA: TGTGCCTGTAGTTTACGACCGGGACAGGGCCGGCCCGAGCAGTACTTC
CDR3 protein: CACSLRPGQGRPEQYF
V gene: TRBV30
J gene: TRBJ2-7
D gene: TRBD1
clone size: -

CDR3 DNA: TGTGCCAGCAGTTCCACCTTTGGAGGGACTAGCGGGGTGCTGGCGACACAGTACTTC
CDR3 protein: CASSSTFGGTSGVLATQYF
V gene: TRBV28
J gene: TRBJ2-5
D gene: TRBD2
clone size: -

CDR3 DNA: TGTGCCAGCAGCGGCGGGGGGGCGGTTAGAGGAGAGCAGTACTTC
CDR3 protein: CASSGGGAVRGEQYF
V gene: TRBV14
J gene: TRBJ2-7
D gene: TRBD2
clone size: few